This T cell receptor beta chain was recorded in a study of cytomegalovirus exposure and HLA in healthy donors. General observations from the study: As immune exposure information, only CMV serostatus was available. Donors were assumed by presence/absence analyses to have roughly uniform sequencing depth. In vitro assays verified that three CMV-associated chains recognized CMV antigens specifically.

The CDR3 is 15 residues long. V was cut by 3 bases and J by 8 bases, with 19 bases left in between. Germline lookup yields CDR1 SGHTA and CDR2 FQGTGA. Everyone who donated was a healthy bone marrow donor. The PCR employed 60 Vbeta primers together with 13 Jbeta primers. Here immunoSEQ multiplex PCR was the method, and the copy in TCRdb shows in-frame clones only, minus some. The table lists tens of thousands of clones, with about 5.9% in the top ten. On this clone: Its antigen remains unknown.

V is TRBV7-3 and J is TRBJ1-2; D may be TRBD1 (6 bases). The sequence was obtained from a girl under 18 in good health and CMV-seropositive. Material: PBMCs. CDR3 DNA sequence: TGTGCCAGCAGCTTCTCCGGAGGGGGGGGCGGAGGCTACACCTTC. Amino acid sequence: CASSFSGGGGGGYTF.